This T cell receptor beta chain was obtained from a study of T cells in Graves' hyperthyroidism and ophthalmopathy. The investigators amplified TCR beta CDR3 regions from RNA transcripts. Primed by the HTBI set, a first-round RT-PCR was run on the TCR CDR3. TCRdb reanalysed the multiplex PCR reads using MiXCR and keeps one entry per CDR3 protein. The sample has some 650,000 distinct CDR3 sequences, approximately 15% seen once; the top ten hold 3% to 4%. V lost 8 bases, J lost 5 bases, and 9 bases stayed unmatched. Germline CDR1 MNHNS, CDR2 SASEGT. The CDR3 consists of 14 residues. The J gene is TRBJ2-7, the V gene TRBV6-1, with 10 bases fitting TRBD2. The receptor comes from a woman aged 40 to 50 with Graves' ophthalmopathy. The specimen sequenced was blood. As DNA, the CDR3 is TGTGCCAGCGGACTAGCGGCCTTCCTGGACGAGCAGTACTTC. Translated: CASGLAAFLDEQYF.